This note documents a single T cell receptor (beta chain) sequence. What it binds is not known. The source of the sample is a study of STAT3 mutations in large granular lymphocyte leukemia. Whole-study results and caveats: At least one immunodominant TCR beta clonotype appeared in every T-cell large granular lymphocyte leukemia patient.

The CDR3 covers 15 residues. Germline V CDR1 and CDR2: MRHNA, SNTAGT. Trimming removed 3 bases from V and 1 base from J, with 12 bases in between. Using immunoSEQ multiplex PCR, the repertoire was profiled, and TCRdb retains in-frame clones only, with some absent. The sample includes approximately 25,000 clones, 94% of them seen just once. This rearrangement joins TRBV6-4 to TRBJ1-1; no clear D. Material: peripheral blood mononuclear cells. This TCR was recovered from a man in his forties with T-cell large granular lymphocyte leukemia. Some clones in this sample may be carry-over from other donors' samples. CDR3 nucleotide sequence: TGTGCCAGCAGTGAATATCCCGAAGGGAACACTGAAGCTTTCTTT. Its translation: CASSEYPEGNTEAFF.